These T cell receptor beta chains were read from a single sample in a study of CD8+ T cells in alopecia areata. The data were produced by immunoSEQ multiplex PCR, yet TCRdb's version contains in-frame clones alone and is incomplete. The data show some 180,000 clones, roughly 56% seen once. The sample consisted of CD8+ T cells sorted from blood. The receptor source for this set is a human donor in good health. Both conserved end residues are part of each CDR3. The D gene is left open where the match is weak. Size is omitted from some rows. Given values are once, few, many or a class for expanded clones.

clone_size,j_call,d_call,v_call,cdr3_length,cdr3_nt,cdr3_aa
.,TRBJ1-2,TRBD1,TRBV7-6,13,TGTGCCAGCAGCCTTACAGGGGGTGATGGCTACACCTTC,CASSLTGGDGYTF
.,TRBJ2-5,TRBD1,TRBV5-4,16,TGTGCCAGCAGCTTGGTGGGACAGGGGAGAGCAGAGACCCAGTACTTC,CASSLVGQGRAETQYF
.,TRBJ2-7,.,TRBV20-1,11,TGCAGTGCTAGACTCTCCTACGAGCAGTACTTC,CSARLSYEQYF
.,TRBJ2-7,.,TRBV6-6,13,TGTGCCAGCAGTTCCACGGGGACACGCGAGCAGTACTTC,CASSSTGTREQYF
.,TRBJ1-3,.,TRBV13,15,TGTGCCAGCAGCTTAAGGGGGACCTCTGGAAACACCATATATTTT,CASSLRGTSGNTIYF
few,TRBJ1-4,.,TRBV14,12,TGTGCCAGCAGCCAAGATTCCAGAGGACTGTTTTTT,CASSQDSRGLFF
.,TRBJ1-2,.,TRBV13,14,TGTGCCAGCAGCCACGGGACCGGATCCTATGGCTACACCTTC,CASSHGTGSYGYTF
.,TRBJ2-7,.,TRBV29-1,12,TGCAGCGTCGGGACCACCTCCTACGAGCAGTACTTC,CSVGTTSYEQYF
.,TRBJ1-2,.,TRBV6-1,14,TGTGCCAGCAACCGGGACGGAGCTAACTATGGCTACACCTTC,CASNRDGANYGYTF
.,TRBJ2-3,.,TRBV30,11,TGTGCCTGGAGCTACACAGATACGCAGTATTTT,CAWSYTDTQYF
.,TRBJ1-5,TRBD1,TRBV5-4,14,TGTGCCAGCAGATCCGGGACAGGGAATCAGCCCCAGCATTTT,CASRSGTGNQPQHF
once,TRBJ1-6,.,TRBV6-6,13,TGTGCCAGCAGTTACTCGATGGACTCACCCCTCCACTTT,CASSYSMDSPLHF
few,TRBJ1-2,.,TRBV15,14,TGTGCCACCAGCAGAGTGGGGACAACCTATGGCTACACCTTC,CATSRVGTTYGYTF
.,TRBJ1-1,.,TRBV5-1,15,TGCGCCAGCAGCCCGAGGGGACCGTTGAACACTGAAGCTTTCTTT,CASSPRGPLNTEAFF
.,TRBJ1-2,.,TRBV5-4,12,TGTGCCAGCAGCAGCTTGCCTTATGGCTACACCTTC,CASSSLPYGYTF
.,TRBJ1-1,.,TRBV6-5,13,TGTGCCAGCAGTTACCGGACCCGCACTGAAGCTTTCTTT,CASSYRTRTEAFF
.,TRBJ2-7,TRBD1,TRBV30,13,TGTGCCTGGAGCGGTACAGGGGCTGACGAGCAGTACTTC,CAWSGTGADEQYF
few,TRBJ2-1,TRBD1,TRBV7-2,16,TGTGCCAGCAGTTTATGGACAGGGGGCTCCTACAATGAGCAGTTCTTC,CASSLWTGGSYNEQFF
few,TRBJ1-1,.,TRBV7-9,13,TGTGCCAGCAGCACCCAGGGGCGGACTGAAGCTTTCTTT,CASSTQGRTEAFF
.,TRBJ1-1,.,TRBV12-5,11,TGTGCTAGTGGTTTCGGAACTGAAGCTTTCTTT,CASGFGTEAFF
.,TRBJ1-2,.,TRBV2,14,TGTGCCAGCAGTCCCAGGACGGTGATCTATGGCTACACCTTC,CASSPRTVIYGYTF
.,TRBJ2-7,TRBD1,TRBV7-2,15,TGTGCCAGCAGCTTAGCGGGACAGGGGCGTCGGGAGCAGTACTTC,CASSLAGQGRREQYF
.,TRBJ1-2,.,TRBV7-9,15,TGTGCCAGCAGCCTCCCCTTAGAACGGAGTCATGGCTACACCTTC,CASSLPLERSHGYTF
few,TRBJ1-2,.,TRBV7-9,10,TGTGCCAGCAGCTCGAATGGCTACACCTTC,CASSSNGYTF
few,TRBJ2-7,.,TRBV25-1,13,TGTGCCAGCAGTGCCCGGGACCTCTACGAGCAGTACTTC,CASSARDLYEQYF
few,TRBJ2-7,.,TRBV15,14,TGTGCCACCAGCAGAGGTGGAGAGTCCTACGAGCAGTACTTC,CATSRGGESYEQYF
few,TRBJ2-3,.,TRBV4-1,15,TGCGCCAGCAGCCTCCGGGACGGAAGCACAGATACGCAGTATTTT,CASSLRDGSTDTQYF
.,TRBJ1-2,.,TRBV6-1,16,TGTGCCAGCAGTGAAGCACCTGATATGGTCTACTATGGCTACACCTTC,CASSEAPDMVYYGYTF
.,TRBJ2-7,TRBD2,TRBV4-1,15,TGCGCCAGCAGCCAACTAGCGGGGGGAGCCTACGAGCAGTACTTC,CASSQLAGGAYEQYF
.,TRBJ2-5,.,TRBV4-1,14,TGCGCCAGCAGCCAATCGGCCGGTGGGGAGACCCAGTACTTC,CASSQSAGGETQYF
many,TRBJ2-1,.,TRBV4-2,12,TGTGCCAGCAGCTTAAGGGGCAATGAGCAGTTCTTC,CASSLRGNEQFF
.,TRBJ2-5,.,TRBV6-6,16,TGTGCCAGCAGTTACGTGGGGCGAGGGGACCAAGAGACCCAGTACTTC,CASSYVGRGDQETQYF
.,TRBJ2-7,.,TRBV7-2,14,TGTGCCAGCAGCTTAGCCCGGAGTTACTACGAGCAGTACTTC,CASSLARSYYEQYF
.,TRBJ2-3,TRBD2,TRBV7-8,16,TGTGCCAGCAGCTCTCGGACTAGCGGGGCTCTAGATACGCAGTATTTT,CASSSRTSGALDTQYF
.,TRBJ2-3,.,TRBV19,13,TGTGCCAGTAAGGGCCCCGGGGGAGATACGCAGTATTTT,CASKGPGGDTQYF
few,TRBJ1-2,.,TRBV10-3,11,TGTGCCATCAGGGATAACTATGGCTACACCTTC,CAIRDNYGYTF
once,TRBJ2-7,.,TRBV4-1,14,TGCGCCAGCAGCCGAATGGAGTCACAGGGCGAGCAGTACTTC,CASSRMESQGEQYF
once,TRBJ1-2,.,TRBV18,13,TGTGCCAGCTCACCATTTATTAACTATGGCTACACCTTC,CASSPFINYGYTF
few,TRBJ2-7,TRBD1,TRBV2,14,TGTGCCAGCAATTTCCGACAGGGGAGCAACGAGCAGTACTTC,CASNFRQGSNEQYF
few,TRBJ2-3,.,TRBV12-5,15,TGTGCTAGCGGGGTTCAGGTTTATAGCACAGATACGCAGTATTTT,CASGVQVYSTDTQYF
.,TRBJ1-1,.,TRBV29-1,14,TGCAGCGTTGATCCGACAGGTATCGGGGGAAGAGCTTTCTTT,CSVDPTGIGGRAFF
.,TRBJ2-7,.,TRBV27,13,TGTGCCAGCAGTGTGACCAACCTCTACGAGCAGTACTTC,CASSVTNLYEQYF
few,TRBJ2-6,.,TRBV6-6,15,TGTGCCAGCACTCTGGCAGTTTCTGGGGCCAACGTCCTGACTTTC,CASTLAVSGANVLTF
.,TRBJ2-2,.,TRBV6-5,13,TGTGCCAGCAAGGGGAGTGCCACCGGGGAGCTGTTTTTT,CASKGSATGELFF
.,TRBJ1-5,.,TRBV2,15,TGTGCCAGCAGTACCGAGAGCGTGAGGTTTCAGCCCCAGCATTTT,CASSTESVRFQPQHF
.,TRBJ2-7,.,TRBV10-3,12,TGTGCCACAGGGGAGGAGTCCTACGAGCAGTACTTC,CATGEESYEQYF
few,TRBJ1-4,.,TRBV7-9,12,TGTGCCACCCCCGGACCAGATGAAAAACTGTTTTTT,CATPGPDEKLFF